This TCR beta chain was retrieved from a study of cytomegalovirus exposure and HLA in healthy donors. On this clone: Its antigen is not known.

Broader study findings: Relative to the approximately 700-donor mean, N-insertions were reportedly fewer in an Asian-associated ancestry cluster in a later analysis. By a later analysis, the bulk of CMV-associated TCR beta chains appeared HLA-restricted.

13 Jbeta primers and 60 Vbeta primers were used for the PCR. Assay: immunoSEQ multiplex PCR; the TCRdb copy retains only in-frame clones and omits some. This sample has 100,000 to 150,000 clones, with approximately 74% found just once. Trimming stripped 7 bases from V and 4 bases from J, with 10 bases between. Per germline, CDR1 MGHDK and CDR2 SYGVNS. The CDR3 length is 12 residues. The sample comprised PBMCs. V gene TRBV25-1 combines with J gene TRBJ1-1, with D possibly being TRBD1 (5 bases). This clonotype was sampled from a man in his forties in good health and CMV-seropositive. The CDR3 DNA reads as TGTGCCAGCACGTGGCAGGGCACTGAAGCTTTCTTT. Its protein is CASTWQGTEAFF.